This TCR beta chain was captured in a study of blood T cell repertoires in COVID-19. About the research overall: Samples taken during acute and convalescent COVID-19 were collected in the United States, Italy and Spain. PBMCs, B-cell-depleted T cells, or T cells provided the cDNA or gDNA that made up the material.

In the authors' workflow: How many nucleated cells were present was estimated from reference gene primer amplification. The table came from immunoSEQ multiplex PCR; TCRdb's copy has only in-frame clones and leaves some out. V, J and clone size were drawn from that table, and D and trimming were deduced from the DNA. The table includes more than 100,000 clones, 85% detected once. The CDR3 is made up of 13 amino acids. Trimming removed 6 bases from V and 5 bases from J; junction bases left unmatched: 5. CDR1 and CDR2 from the germline V gene are KGHSH and LQKENI. The clonotype originates from an elderly man with acute or convalescent COVID-19. This chain links TRBV18 with TRBJ2-5, with 8 bases identical to TRBD1. Sequences were obtained from peripheral blood. Written as DNA, the CDR3 is TGTGCCAGCTCTCCCTGGGACAGGGAGACCCAGTACTTC. Its protein product is CASSPWDRETQYF.